This T cell receptor (beta chain) comes out of a study of T cells expressing NK-cell markers. Whole-study context: Each TCR beta repertoire originated in sorted T cells that were CD3+CD56+NKG2C+, CD3+CD56+NKG2C- or CD3+CD56-NKG2C+.

Reprocessing the 5' RACE reads, TCRdb reports a single entry for every CDR3 protein and omits DNA. The table for this sample gives about 460,000 distinct CDR3 sequences. Study-wide points: The dominant NKG2C+ clonotypes represented about 1.0-7.5% of CD8+ T cells in several donors.

Comments on this clonotype: Its specificity is not known.

Per the germline V gene, CDR1 is SGHRS and CDR2 is YFSETQ. CDR3 size: 13 residues. The specimen sequenced was blood T cells: a sorted CD56 or NKG2C T cell subset, CD4+ or CD8+ T cells, or bulk PBMC T cells (not recorded which). The gene calls are TRBV5-1 and TRBJ2-2; TCRdb calls TRBD2, which cannot be checked without DNA. This clonotype was sampled from a woman aged 45 to 65 in good health. The CDR3 spells CASSYEGSGELFF.